The 20 T cell receptor beta chains listed next were all sequenced from one sample in a study of OX40 agonist ivuxolimab in advanced cancers. Libraries were prepared through the immunoSEQ multiplex PCR assay. The source is immuneACCESS, and TCRdb retained only in-frame sequences with V and J called. Part of the clones is not carried over; for the studies checked, unresolved V genes explain less than half of this, and the remainder is unexplained. The sample includes around 49,000 clones, with 84% observed a single time. The top ten hold approximately 15% of the sample. Sequencing was performed on CD4+ or CD8+ T cells sorted from blood, taken in a trial of the OX40 agonist ivuxolimab. The receptors here all came from an adult with an advanced solid tumor such as melanoma, head and neck, liver or kidney cancer.

This clone was recorded only once. This chain joins TRBV6-5 and TRBJ1-2; weak D call: TRBD1 (5 bases). V lost 6 bases, J lost 4 bases, and 18 bases lay in between. CDR3 length: 15 amino acids. The germline V gene encodes CDR1 MNHEY and CDR2 SVGAGI. CDR3 coding DNA: TGTGCCAGCAGCCCCATCGCCGGGACTCCCTATGGCTACACCTTC. Protein: CASSPIAGTPYGYTF.

This chain links TRBV13 with TRBJ2-7, with D unclear. V lost 3 bases and J 2 bases, leaving 2 bases between the germline ends. The CDR3 covers 11 residues. From germline, CDR1 is PRHDT and CDR2 FYEKMQ (reference sequence). As DNA, the CDR3 is TGTGCCAGCAGCTTTACCTACGAGCAGTACTTC. It is translated as CASSFTYEQYF.

This sequence joins TRBV11-2 and TRBJ2-1; possible D gene TRBD1, 6 bases. CDR3 length equals 16 residues. CDR1 is SGHAT and CDR2 is FQNNGV in the germline V gene. V was trimmed by 5 bases and J by 0 bases, leaving 14 bases between them. The CDR3 region is CASSLKTGSSYNEQFF. The CDR3 DNA reads TGTGCCAGCAGCCTAAAAACAGGGAGCTCCTACAATGAGCAGTTCTTC.

This clone turned up a few times. No DNA is shown, since the ends of the CDR3 on it are uncertain; the CDR3 is the one TCRdb lists. The chain couples TRBV21-1 to TRBJ1-5; the table assigns TRBD1, which was not confirmed against the DNA. TRBV21-1 is an annotated pseudogene. The CDR3 sequence runs 13 residues, both termini included. This CDR3 reads CVVGTGARQPQHF.

The chain links TRBV7-6 to TRBJ2-5; D is unclear. The ends were cut back, 5 bases at V and 1 base at J, with 8 bases in the middle. The CDR3 length is 13 residues. Germline V lookup: CDR1 SGHVS, CDR2 FNYEAQ. CDR3 protein: CASSLHIQETQYF. CDR3 DNA sequence: TGTGCCAGCAGCCTACACATCCAAGAGACCCAGTACTTC.

The J gene is TRBJ2-7, the V gene TRBV15; D may be TRBD1 or TRBD2 (5 bases each). CDR1 and CDR2 (germline): LNHNV, YYDKDF (reference sequence). V lost 8 bases to trimming and J lost 6 bases, with 11 bases between them. This CDR3 contains 11 residues. This CDR3 reads CATGGPGEQYF. DNA for the CDR3: TGTGCCACCGGGGGTCCGGGCGAGCAGTACTTC. Looking up the rest from reference TRBV15 and TRBJ2-7 gives the full variable domain: DAMVIQNPRYQVTQFGKPVTLSCSQTLNHNVMYWYQQKSSQAPKLLFHYYDKDFNNEADTPDNFQSRRPNTSFCFLDIRSPGLGDTAMYLCATGGPGEQYFGPGTRLTVT.

The chain combines TRBV28 with TRBJ1-5, with D unclear. V shed 4 bases and J shed 3 bases, with 7 bases lying between them. This CDR3 comprises 13 residues. Germline assignment: CDR1 MDHEN and CDR2 SYDVKM. In DNA form, the CDR3 reads TGTGCCAGCAGTTGGGAGGTCAATCAGCCCCAGCATTTT. It yields the protein CASSWEVNQPQHF.

This clone was detected only a few times. The chain uses TRBV19 and TRBJ1-1; 10 bases fit TRBD1. The V gene's germline CDR1 is LNHDA and CDR2 SQIVND (reference sequence). After removal of 3 bases from V and 5 bases from J, the junction contained 9 bases not matched to a gene. This CDR3 has 16 amino acids. The CDR3 loop reads CASSISPGTGATEAFF. The CDR3 DNA reads as TGTGCCAGTAGTATTTCCCCCGGGACAGGGGCGACTGAAGCTTTCTTT.

In its sample, this clone was seen once. This chain connects TRBV10-1 to TRBJ2-1; possible D gene TRBD2, 6 bases. There are 17 residues in the CDR3. The germline CDR1 and CDR2 sequences are WNHNN and SYGVQD (reference sequence). Trimming left V 0 bases short and J 4 bases short, with 16 bases between. The CDR3 DNA is TGCGCCAGCAGTGAGTCGAGCAGCGGGTACCCGTACAATGAGCAGTTCTTC. Amino acid sequence: CASSESSSGYPYNEQFF.

The chain couples TRBV7-8 to TRBJ2-7; D may be TRBD2 (6 bases). Germline CDR1 SGHVS, CDR2 FQNEAQ. V lost 1 base to trimming and J lost 8 bases, with 12 bases between them. This CDR3 is 13 amino acids long. CDR3 in DNA: TGTGCCAGCAGCTTAGGGGAGGTGATTCAGCAGTACTTC. This codes for CASSLGEVIQQYF. The full variable domain, completed using reference TRBV7-8 and TRBJ2-7, is GAGVSQSPRYKVAKRGQDVALRCDPISGHVSLFWYQQALGQGPEFLTYFQNEAQLDKSGLPSDRFFAERPEGSVSTLKIQRTQQEDSAVYLCASSLGEVIQQYFGPGTRLTVT.

The CDR3, as DNA: TGCGCCAGCAGCCAAGGACGGGAGGGTTCGACCTACGAGCAGTACTTC. This sequence encodes CASSQGREGSTYEQYF. The chain couples TRBV4-3 to TRBJ2-7; 8 bases are shared with TRBD2. The CDR3 is made up of 16 amino acids. The junction had 7 bases not matched to a gene; V was cut back by 1 base and J by 2 bases. The germline V gene encodes CDR1 LGHNA and CDR2 YSLEER.

V gene TRBV13 combines with J gene TRBJ2-3, with 10 bases that match TRBD2. Germline trimming cut 5 bases from V and 0 bases from J; bases unmatched to any gene: 5. CDR3 length: 16 residues. Germline V gene data show CDR1 as PRHDT and CDR2 as FYEKMQ (reference sequence). Written as DNA, the CDR3 is TGTGCCAGCAGCCTTCGGACTAGCGGTAGCACAGATACGCAGTATTTT. This gives the protein CASSLRTSGSTDTQYF.

This chain connects TRBV27 to TRBJ1-5; TRBD1 is a possible D gene (5 bases). This CDR3 has 16 residues. CDR1 and CDR2 (germline): MNHEY, SMNVEV (reference sequence). Trimming removed 0 bases from V and 0 bases from J, with 9 bases in between. The CDR3 DNA sequence: TGTGCCAGCAGTTTATCGTTACAGGATAGCAATCAGCCCCAGCATTTT. It yields the protein CASSLSLQDSNQPQHF.

The V gene is TRBV5-1, the J gene TRBJ2-3, with TRBD2 matching over 10 bases. The CDR3 is 18 amino acids. Trimming at V came to 1 base and at J to 0 bases, leaving 8 bases not matched to a gene. Per germline, CDR1 SGHRS and CDR2 YFSETQ. CDR3 in amino acids: CASSLRAGGPDSTDTQYF. In nucleotides, the CDR3 is TGCGCCAGCAGCTTGAGAGCGGGAGGGCCCGATAGCACAGATACGCAGTATTTT.

The chain uses TRBV4-1 and TRBJ2-5; 10 nucleotides match TRBD2. This CDR3 has 15 amino acids. After removal of 0 bases from V and 5 bases from J, the junction contained 3 bases not matched to a gene. Germline CDR1 is MGHRA and CDR2 is YSYEKL. DNA for the CDR3: TGCGCCAGCAGCCAAGAACAAGCGGGAGGGGAGACCCAGTACTTC. Its translation is CASSQEQAGGETQYF.

This chain connects TRBV10-3 to TRBJ2-1; no reliable D call. Between the trimmed V and J ends, which lost 7 bases and 6 bases, there was a span of 16 bases. This CDR3 has 14 residues. The germline CDR1 and CDR2 sequences are ENHRY and SYGVKD. The CDR3 DNA is TGTGCCATCACCGCGAACCAAACGACCAATGAGCAGTTCTTC. This encodes CAITANQTTNEQFF.

J is TRBJ2-1 and V is TRBV11-3, with TRBD2 identical over 8 bases. The CDR3 spans 14 residues. V lost 4 bases and J lost 8; bases outside the gene matches: 7. Germline CDR1 reads SGHNT; CDR2 reads YENEEA. CDR3 nucleotide sequence: TGTGCCAGCAGCTGGTCCGGGACTAGTGATGAGCAGTTCTTC. Residues: CASSWSGTSDEQFF.

V usage is TRBV2 and J usage is TRBJ1-5, with D hard to call. Trimming stripped 0 bases from V and 7 bases from J, with 19 bases between. Per germline, CDR1 SNHLY and CDR2 FYNNEI. The CDR3 contains 17 residues. The CDR3 nucleotides read TGTGCCAGCAGTGAAGCGCAACACTCTACCCCTGTCCAGCCCCAGCATTTT. Protein product: CASSEAQHSTPVQPQHF.

The chain links TRBV11-3 to TRBJ2-5, with 8 bases matching TRBD2. The V gene end was trimmed by 5 bases and the J gene end by 2 bases; junction bases not matched to a gene: 4. Germline loops: CDR1 SGHNT, CDR2 YENEEA. CDR3 length: 14 residues. Here the CDR3 DNA reads TGTGCCAGCAGCGTCACTAGCGGACAAGAGACCCAGTACTTC. Its protein is CASSVTSGQETQYF.

CDR3 DNA sequence: TGCGCCAGCAGCCAAGTCCCAGGTGACTATCAGCCCCAGCATTTT. This sequence encodes CASSQVPGDYQPQHF. The genes are TRBV4-1 and TRBJ1-5, with D unresolved. This CDR3 contains 15 residues. V was trimmed by 1 base and J by 5 bases, leaving 12 bases between them. Germline V gene sequence: CDR1 MGHRA, CDR2 YSYEKL.